A selection of T cell receptor beta chains follows, all from one sample in a study of cytomegalovirus exposure and HLA in healthy donors. The repertoire was sequenced with immunoSEQ multiplex PCR; TCRdb's copy has only in-frame clones and lacks some. The table lists 150,000 to 200,000 clones, roughly 84% of them singletons, with roughly 7% in the top ten. The sample consisted of PBMCs. Receptors originate from a man aged 18 to 29 in good health and CMV-seropositive. The CDR3 runs from the conserved cysteine through the conserved F or W. The order of the fields is J gene, clone size, D gene, V gene, CDR3 protein, CDR3 DNA. D genes are given only for firm matches. Some rows mark clone size as missing; the rest say once, few, many or name a class of expanded clone.

J gene: TRBJ2-7
clone size: .
D gene: .
V gene: TRBV7-2
CDR3 protein: CASSAREGGGYEQYF
CDR3 DNA: TGTGCCAGCAGCGCTCGAGAGGGTGGTGGCTACGAGCAGTACTTC

J gene: TRBJ2-1
clone size: .
D gene: .
V gene: TRBV2
CDR3 protein: CASKGGVEQFF
CDR3 DNA: TGTGCCTCAAAAGGGGGGGTAGAGCAGTTCTTC

J gene: TRBJ2-7
clone size: .
D gene: .
V gene: TRBV5-1
CDR3 protein: CASSLQGGYEQYF
CDR3 DNA: TGCGCCAGCAGCCTTCAAGGGGGCTACGAGCAGTACTTC

J gene: TRBJ2-7
clone size: .
D gene: TRBD2
V gene: TRBV5-6
CDR3 protein: CASTPPSGFSYEQYF
CDR3 DNA: TGTGCCAGCACCCCCCCTAGCGGGTTCTCCTACGAGCAGTACTTC

J gene: TRBJ1-1
clone size: .
D gene: .
V gene: TRBV4-1
CDR3 protein: CASSPGVANTEAFF
CDR3 DNA: TGCGCCAGCAGCCCCGGGGTGGCGAACACTGAAGCTTTCTTT

J gene: TRBJ2-1
clone size: .
D gene: .
V gene: TRBV29-1
CDR3 protein: CSQTSRNEQFF
CDR3 DNA: TGCAGCCAAACTAGCCGGAATGAGCAGTTCTTC

J gene: TRBJ2-7
clone size: few
D gene: .
V gene: TRBV9
CDR3 protein: CASGGKREQYF
CDR3 DNA: TGTGCCAGCGGCGGAAAGAGGGAGCAGTACTTC

J gene: TRBJ2-5
clone size: .
D gene: TRBD1
V gene: TRBV19
CDR3 protein: CASSSTGSGETQYF
CDR3 DNA: TGTGCCAGTAGTTCGACAGGGTCGGGAGAGACCCAGTACTTC

J gene: TRBJ2-1
clone size: .
D gene: TRBD2
V gene: TRBV13
CDR3 protein: CASSLVLGTSASNEQFF
CDR3 DNA: TGTGCCAGCAGCTTAGTGCTAGGGACTAGCGCCTCAAATGAGCAGTTCTTC

J gene: TRBJ2-5
clone size: .
D gene: .
V gene: TRBV11-3
CDR3 protein: CASSSLHQETQYF
CDR3 DNA: TGTGCCAGCAGCTCCCTACACCAAGAGACCCAGTACTTC

J gene: TRBJ2-7
clone size: few
D gene: .
V gene: TRBV2
CDR3 protein: CASSEGRVYEQYF
CDR3 DNA: TGTGCCAGCAGTGAAGGCCGGGTCTACGAGCAGTACTTC

J gene: TRBJ2-7
clone size: .
D gene: TRBD2
V gene: TRBV29-1
CDR3 protein: CSVVDRTRRSYEQYF
CDR3 DNA: TGCAGCGTAGTTGATCGGACTAGACGGTCCTACGAGCAGTACTTC

J gene: TRBJ1-3
clone size: once
D gene: .
V gene: TRBV5-4
CDR3 protein: CASSSQGRSGNTIYF
CDR3 DNA: TGTGCCAGCAGTTCGCAGGGCCGCTCTGGAAACACCATATATTTT

J gene: TRBJ2-1
clone size: once
D gene: TRBD2
V gene: TRBV9
CDR3 protein: CASSPLGGRANGNEQFF
CDR3 DNA: TGTGCCAGCAGCCCCCTAGGCGGGAGGGCCAACGGGAATGAGCAGTTCTTC

J gene: TRBJ1-2
clone size: .
D gene: TRBD1
V gene: TRBV5-4
CDR3 protein: CASSSARDRSANYGYTF
CDR3 DNA: TGTGCCAGCAGCTCAGCCCGGGACAGATCTGCTAACTATGGCTACACCTTC

J gene: TRBJ2-7
clone size: .
D gene: TRBD1
V gene: TRBV7-8
CDR3 protein: CASSPGTGRGGYEQYF
CDR3 DNA: TGTGCCAGCAGCCCCGGGACAGGACGAGGGGGTTACGAGCAGTACTTC

J gene: TRBJ2-5
clone size: .
D gene: .
V gene: TRBV21-1
CDR3 protein: CASSLLNRARETQYF
CDR3 DNA: TGTGCCAGCAGCCTTCTAAACAGGGCTCGGGAGACCCAGTACTTC

J gene: TRBJ2-7
clone size: .
D gene: .
V gene: TRBV6-6
CDR3 protein: CASSYASNEQYF
CDR3 DNA: TGTGCCAGCAGTTACGCGAGTAACGAGCAGTACTTC

J gene: TRBJ2-2
clone size: .
D gene: .
V gene: TRBV5-4
CDR3 protein: CASSLGGPANTGELFF
CDR3 DNA: TGTGCCAGCAGCTTGGGAGGGCCCGCGAACACCGGGGAGCTGTTTTTT

J gene: TRBJ1-2
clone size: .
D gene: TRBD1
V gene: TRBV30
CDR3 protein: CAWNPSDRISYGYTF
CDR3 DNA: TGTGCCTGGAACCCCTCGGACAGGATAAGCTATGGCTACACCTTC

J gene: TRBJ1-2
clone size: .
D gene: TRBD1
V gene: TRBV18
CDR3 protein: CASSPTGQLMGYTF
CDR3 DNA: TGTGCCAGCTCACCGACGGGACAGCTTATGGGCTACACCTTC

J gene: TRBJ2-7
clone size: few
D gene: .
V gene: TRBV2
CDR3 protein: CASSSSYEQYF
CDR3 DNA: TGTGCCAGCTCTTCCAGTTACGAGCAGTACTTC

J gene: TRBJ1-2
clone size: .
D gene: .
V gene: TRBV27
CDR3 protein: CASRRVEGYGYTF
CDR3 DNA: TGTGCCAGCAGACGGGTGGAAGGCTATGGCTACACCTTC

J gene: TRBJ1-1
clone size: .
D gene: .
V gene: TRBV7-2
CDR3 protein: CASSLLSPTLAAFF
CDR3 DNA: TGTGCCAGCAGCTTATTATCGCCCACCCTAGCCGCTTTCTTT

J gene: TRBJ2-4
clone size: .
D gene: TRBD2
V gene: TRBV27
CDR3 protein: CASSSRKVTSGLNKNIQYF
CDR3 DNA: TGTGCCAGCAGTTCTAGAAAGGTGACTAGCGGGCTAAACAAAAACATTCAGTACTTC

J gene: TRBJ1-3
clone size: .
D gene: TRBD1
V gene: TRBV27
CDR3 protein: CASSLWDRVGNTIYF
CDR3 DNA: TGTGCCAGCAGTTTATGGGACAGGGTGGGTAACACCATATATTTT

J gene: TRBJ2-1
clone size: .
D gene: TRBD2
V gene: TRBV9
CDR3 protein: CASSTGTSGSNEQFF
CDR3 DNA: TGTGCCAGCAGCACCGGGACTAGCGGGAGTAATGAGCAGTTCTTC

J gene: TRBJ2-1
clone size: .
D gene: TRBD2
V gene: TRBV6-1
CDR3 protein: CASSLAGEYNEQFF
CDR3 DNA: TGTGCCAGCAGTCTCGCGGGAGAGTACAATGAGCAGTTCTTC

J gene: TRBJ1-2
clone size: .
D gene: .
V gene: TRBV7-9
CDR3 protein: CASLDSSGRKGYTF
CDR3 DNA: TGTGCCAGCCTCGATTCGTCGGGGAGGAAAGGCTACACCTTC

J gene: TRBJ2-2
clone size: .
D gene: .
V gene: TRBV5-4
CDR3 protein: CASSLTIGELFF
CDR3 DNA: TGTGCCAGCAGCCTGACAATCGGGGAGCTGTTTTTT

J gene: TRBJ2-7
clone size: .
D gene: TRBD1
V gene: TRBV30
CDR3 protein: CAWSVGAGQVNEQYF
CDR3 DNA: TGTGCCTGGAGTGTAGGGGCGGGACAGGTTAACGAGCAGTACTTC

J gene: TRBJ2-1
clone size: .
D gene: TRBD2
V gene: TRBV11-2
CDR3 protein: CASSLFKRERGEQFF
CDR3 DNA: TGTGCCAGCAGCTTATTCAAGCGGGAGCGGGGTGAGCAGTTCTTC

J gene: TRBJ1-1
clone size: few
D gene: .
V gene: TRBV6-1
CDR3 protein: CASSVNTGRAATEAFF
CDR3 DNA: TGTGCCAGCAGTGTTAATACAGGGAGGGCGGCCACTGAAGCTTTCTTT

J gene: TRBJ2-7
clone size: once
D gene: TRBD1
V gene: TRBV7-8
CDR3 protein: CASSYRQGHEQYF
CDR3 DNA: TGTGCCAGCAGCTACCGACAGGGCCACGAGCAGTACTTC

J gene: TRBJ1-2
clone size: .
D gene: TRBD1
V gene: TRBV18
CDR3 protein: CASSPIGQGDYGYTF
CDR3 DNA: TGTGCCAGCTCACCCATCGGACAGGGTGACTATGGCTACACCTTC

J gene: TRBJ1-1
clone size: .
D gene: .
V gene: TRBV6-5
CDR3 protein: CASSLRAGETEAFF
CDR3 DNA: TGTGCCAGCAGTCTCCGAGCGGGGGAAACTGAAGCTTTCTTT